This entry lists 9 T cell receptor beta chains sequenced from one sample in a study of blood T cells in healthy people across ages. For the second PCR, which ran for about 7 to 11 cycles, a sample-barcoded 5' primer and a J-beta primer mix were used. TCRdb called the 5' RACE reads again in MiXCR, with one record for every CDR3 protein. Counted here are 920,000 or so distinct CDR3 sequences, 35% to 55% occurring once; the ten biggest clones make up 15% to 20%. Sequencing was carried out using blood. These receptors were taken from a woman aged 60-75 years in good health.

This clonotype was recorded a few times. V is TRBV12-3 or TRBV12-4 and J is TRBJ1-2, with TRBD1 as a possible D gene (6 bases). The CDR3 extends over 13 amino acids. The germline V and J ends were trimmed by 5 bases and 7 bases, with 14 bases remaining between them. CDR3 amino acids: CASSVRGQGGYTF. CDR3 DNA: TGTGCCAGCAGTGTCCGGGGGCAGGGTGGCTACACCTTC.

In DNA form, the CDR3 reads TGTGCCAGCAGTTTTGTAGTAGCGGGAGGGCCAATGAACACCTACGAGCAGTACTTC. This encodes CASSFVVAGGPMNTYEQYF. This chain uses TRBV28 with TRBJ2-7; 11 bases agree with TRBD2. Losses at the gene ends were 3 bases for V and 2 bases for J; bases not matched to a gene: 15. The CDR3 extends over 19 amino acids. Germline lookup yields CDR1 MDHEN and CDR2 SYDVKM.

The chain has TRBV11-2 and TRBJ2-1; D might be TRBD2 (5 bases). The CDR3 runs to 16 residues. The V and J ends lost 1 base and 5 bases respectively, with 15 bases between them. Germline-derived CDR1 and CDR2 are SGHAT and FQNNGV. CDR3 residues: CASSLASAGIHNEQFF. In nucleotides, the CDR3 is TGTGCCAGCAGCTTAGCATCTGCCGGGATTCACAATGAGCAGTTCTTC.

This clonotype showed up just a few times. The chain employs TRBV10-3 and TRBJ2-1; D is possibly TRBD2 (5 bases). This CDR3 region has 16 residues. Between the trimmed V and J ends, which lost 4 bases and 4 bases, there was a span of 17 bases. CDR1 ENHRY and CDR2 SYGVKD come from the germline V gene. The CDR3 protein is CAISALAGVGYNEQFF. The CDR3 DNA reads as TGTGCCATCAGTGCCCTAGCAGGAGTAGGGTACAATGAGCAGTTCTTC.

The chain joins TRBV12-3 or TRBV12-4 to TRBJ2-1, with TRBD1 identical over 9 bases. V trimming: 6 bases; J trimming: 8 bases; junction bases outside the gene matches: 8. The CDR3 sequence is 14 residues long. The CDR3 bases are TGTGCCAGCAGGTACAGGGGGCCCCCGGATGAGCAGTTCTTC. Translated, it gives CASRYRGPPDEQFF.

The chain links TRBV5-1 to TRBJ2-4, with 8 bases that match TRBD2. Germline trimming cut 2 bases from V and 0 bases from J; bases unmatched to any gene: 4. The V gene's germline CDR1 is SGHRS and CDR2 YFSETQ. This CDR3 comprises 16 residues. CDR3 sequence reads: CASSLGLALAKNIQYF. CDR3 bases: TGCGCCAGCAGCTTAGGACTAGCACTAGCCAAAAACATTCAGTACTTC.

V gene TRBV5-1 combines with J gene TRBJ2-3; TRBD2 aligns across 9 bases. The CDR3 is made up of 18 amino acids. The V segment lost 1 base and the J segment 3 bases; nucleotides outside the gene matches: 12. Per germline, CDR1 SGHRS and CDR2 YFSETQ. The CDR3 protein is CASSLNLKGGRGTDTQYF. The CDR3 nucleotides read TGCGCCAGCAGCTTGAATCTTAAGGGCGGGAGGGGAACAGATACGCAGTATTTT.

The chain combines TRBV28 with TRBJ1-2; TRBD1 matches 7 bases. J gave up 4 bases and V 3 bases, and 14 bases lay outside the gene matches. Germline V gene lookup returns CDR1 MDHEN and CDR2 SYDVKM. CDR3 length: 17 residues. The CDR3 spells CASSFLLTGDWSYGYTF. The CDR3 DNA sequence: TGTGCCAGCAGTTTCCTACTCACAGGGGATTGGAGCTATGGCTACACCTTC.

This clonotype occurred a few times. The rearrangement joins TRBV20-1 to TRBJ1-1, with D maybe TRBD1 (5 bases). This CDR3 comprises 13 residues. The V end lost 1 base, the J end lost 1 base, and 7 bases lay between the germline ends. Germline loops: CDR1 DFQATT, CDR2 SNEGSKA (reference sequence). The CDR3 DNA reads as TGCAGTGCTAGAGGACAGCCGAACACTGAAGCTTTCTTT. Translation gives CSARGQPNTEAFF.